This T cell receptor beta chain derives from a study of early T cells in non-severe SARS-CoV-2 infection. Study information: Sequenced material consisted of bulk RNA (from unsorted whole blood), and chains were unpaired. Study-wide points: VDJdb-based matching was biased toward anti-spike CD8 responses and missed private and CD4 specificities.

Concerning this clonotype itself: Its antigen is still unknown.

Molecules of cDNA were individually given unique molecular identifiers that were attached to them. TCRdb processed the 5' RACE reads anew with MiXCR; each CDR3 protein has one entry. The data contain around 64,000 distinct CDR3 sequences, approximately 10% of them singletons. V was pared by 0 bases and J by 8 bases, with 20 bases between. The CDR3 totals 17 residues. CDR1 is SGHRS, CDR2 YFSETQ, per germline. J is TRBJ2-2 and V is TRBV5-1; a possible D gene is TRBD2 (5 bases). The sequence was collected from an adult who was a healthcare worker with PCR-confirmed SARS-CoV-2 infection or an uninfected control (not recorded which). Sequencing used whole blood. CDR3 bases: TGCGCCAGCAGCTTGGGTTTGCGGGCAGATCGAACTGGGGAGCTGTTTTTT. Translated, it gives CASSLGLRADRTGELFF.